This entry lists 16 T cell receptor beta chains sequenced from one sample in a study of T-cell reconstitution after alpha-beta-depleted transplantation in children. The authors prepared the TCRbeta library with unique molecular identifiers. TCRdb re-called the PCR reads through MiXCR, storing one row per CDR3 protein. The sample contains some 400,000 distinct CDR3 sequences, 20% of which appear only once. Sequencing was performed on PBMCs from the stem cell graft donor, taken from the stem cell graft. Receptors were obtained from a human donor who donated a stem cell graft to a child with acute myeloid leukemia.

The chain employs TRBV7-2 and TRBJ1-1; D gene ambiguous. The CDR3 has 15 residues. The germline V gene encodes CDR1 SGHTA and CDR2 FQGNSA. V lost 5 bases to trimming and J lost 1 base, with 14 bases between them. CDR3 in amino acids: CASSHPLASNTEAFF. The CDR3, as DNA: TGTGCCAGCAGCCACCCGTTGGCTTCGAACACTGAAGCTTTCTTT.

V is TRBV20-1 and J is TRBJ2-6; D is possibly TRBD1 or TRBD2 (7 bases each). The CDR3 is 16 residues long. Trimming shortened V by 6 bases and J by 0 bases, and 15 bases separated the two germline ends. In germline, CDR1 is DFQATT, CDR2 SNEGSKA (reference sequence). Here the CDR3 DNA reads TGCAGTGCCTACAGGGGCGGGGGCTCTGGGGCCAACGTCCTGACTTTC. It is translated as CSAYRGGGSGANVLTF.

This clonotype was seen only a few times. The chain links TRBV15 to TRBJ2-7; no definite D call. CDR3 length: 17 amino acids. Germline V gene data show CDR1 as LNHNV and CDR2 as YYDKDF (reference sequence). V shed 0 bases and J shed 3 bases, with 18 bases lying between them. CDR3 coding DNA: TGTGCCACCAGCAGAGATGTTGGCCAAGGGTTCCACTACGAGCAGTACTTC. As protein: CATSRDVGQGFHYEQYF.

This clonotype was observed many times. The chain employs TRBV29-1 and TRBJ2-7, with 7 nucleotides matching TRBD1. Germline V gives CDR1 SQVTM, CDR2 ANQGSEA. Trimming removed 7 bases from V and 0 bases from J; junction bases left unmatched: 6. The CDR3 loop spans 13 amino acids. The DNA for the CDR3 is TGCAGCGCCGAAGGACAGGACTCCTACGAGCAGTACTTC. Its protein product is CSAEGQDSYEQYF.

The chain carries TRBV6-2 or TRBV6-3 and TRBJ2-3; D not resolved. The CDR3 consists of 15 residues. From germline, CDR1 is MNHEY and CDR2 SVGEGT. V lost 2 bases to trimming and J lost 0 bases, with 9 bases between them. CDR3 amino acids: CASSYKATSTDTQYF. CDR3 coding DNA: TGTGCCAGCAGTTACAAGGCGACTAGCACAGATACGCAGTATTTT.

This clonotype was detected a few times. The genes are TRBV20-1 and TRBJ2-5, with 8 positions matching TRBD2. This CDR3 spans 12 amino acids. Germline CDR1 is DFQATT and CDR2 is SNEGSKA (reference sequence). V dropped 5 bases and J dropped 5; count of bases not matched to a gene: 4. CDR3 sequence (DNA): TGCAGTGCTTCGGGAGGGCCTGAGACCCAGTACTTC. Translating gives CSASGGPETQYF.

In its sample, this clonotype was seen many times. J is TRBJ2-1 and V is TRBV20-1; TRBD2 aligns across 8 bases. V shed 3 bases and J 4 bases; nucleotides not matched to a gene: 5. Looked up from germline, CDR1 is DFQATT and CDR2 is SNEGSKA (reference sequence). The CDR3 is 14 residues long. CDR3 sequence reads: CSASGSGKYNEQFF. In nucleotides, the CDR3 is TGCAGTGCTAGTGGTAGCGGGAAATACAATGAGCAGTTCTTC.

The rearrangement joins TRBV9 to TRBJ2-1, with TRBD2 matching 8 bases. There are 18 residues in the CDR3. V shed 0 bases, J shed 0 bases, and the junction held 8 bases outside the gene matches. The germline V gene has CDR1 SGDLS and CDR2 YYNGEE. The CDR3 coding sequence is TGTGCCAGCAGCGTAGAGGAACTAGCGGCGAGCTCCTACAATGAGCAGTTCTTC. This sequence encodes CASSVEELAASSYNEQFF.

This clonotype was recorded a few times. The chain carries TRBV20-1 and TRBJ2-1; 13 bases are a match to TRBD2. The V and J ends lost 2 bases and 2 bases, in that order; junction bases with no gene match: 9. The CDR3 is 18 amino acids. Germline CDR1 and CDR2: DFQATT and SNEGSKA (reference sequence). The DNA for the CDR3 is TGCAGTGCTAGATCGGGACTAGCGGGGACCCTCCCCTACAATGAGCAGTTCTTC. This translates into CSARSGLAGTLPYNEQFF.

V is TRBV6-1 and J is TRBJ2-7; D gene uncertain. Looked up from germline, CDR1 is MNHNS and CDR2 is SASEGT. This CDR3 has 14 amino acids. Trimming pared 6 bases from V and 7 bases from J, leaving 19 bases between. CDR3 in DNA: TGTGCCAGCAGCCGCAGCCGGGTTTACTTGGAGCAGTACTTC. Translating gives CASSRSRVYLEQYF.

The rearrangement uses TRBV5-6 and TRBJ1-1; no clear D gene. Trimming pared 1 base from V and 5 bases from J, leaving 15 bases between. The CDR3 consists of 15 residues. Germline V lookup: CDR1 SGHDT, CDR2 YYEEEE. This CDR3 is CASSLPVRDRTEAFF. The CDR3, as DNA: TGTGCCAGCAGCTTGCCCGTCCGGGATCGGACTGAAGCTTTCTTT.

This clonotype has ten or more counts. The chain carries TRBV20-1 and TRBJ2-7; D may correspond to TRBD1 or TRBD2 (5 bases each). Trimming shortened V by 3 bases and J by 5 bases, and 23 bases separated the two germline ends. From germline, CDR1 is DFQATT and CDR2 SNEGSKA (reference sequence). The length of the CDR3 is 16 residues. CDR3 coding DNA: TGCAGTGCTAGGGAATGGGGGTACCCAACAATGGACGAGCAGTACTTC. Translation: CSAREWGYPTMDEQYF.

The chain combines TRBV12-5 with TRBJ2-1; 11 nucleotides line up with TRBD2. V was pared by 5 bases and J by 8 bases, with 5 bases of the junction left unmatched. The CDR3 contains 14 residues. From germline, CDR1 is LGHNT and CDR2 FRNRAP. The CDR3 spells CASGPSGRWDEQFF. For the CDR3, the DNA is TGTGCTAGTGGTCCTAGCGGGAGGTGGGATGAGCAGTTCTTC.

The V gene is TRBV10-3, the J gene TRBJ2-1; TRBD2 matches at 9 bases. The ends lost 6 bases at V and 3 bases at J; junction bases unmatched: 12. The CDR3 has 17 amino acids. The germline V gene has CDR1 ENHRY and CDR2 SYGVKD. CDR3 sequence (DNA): TGTGCCATCAGAGATGCGACTAGCGGAACTATCTACAATGAGCAGTTCTTC. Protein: CAIRDATSGTIYNEQFF.

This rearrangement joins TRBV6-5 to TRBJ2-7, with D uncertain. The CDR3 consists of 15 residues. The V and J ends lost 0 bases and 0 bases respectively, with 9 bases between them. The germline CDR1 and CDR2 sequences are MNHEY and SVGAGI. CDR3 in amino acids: CASSYSIESSYEQYF. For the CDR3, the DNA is TGTGCCAGCAGTTACTCCATCGAAAGCTCCTACGAGCAGTACTTC.

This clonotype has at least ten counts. The CDR3 loop is CATSRSTGIDTQYF. In DNA, the CDR3 is TGTGCCACCAGCAGAAGTACGGGTATAGATACGCAGTATTTT. V and J are TRBV15 and TRBJ2-3; D unresolved. The V end was cut by 2 bases, the J end by 5 bases, with 11 bases between. Per the germline V gene, CDR1 is LNHNV and CDR2 is YYDKDF (reference sequence). This CDR3 region has 14 residues.